This T cell receptor (beta chain) was recorded in a study of metastatic and nonmetastatic thyroid tumors. Prior to thyroid surgery, none of the patients had received any treatment. With MiXCR, TCRdb reprocessed the PCR reads. Of tens of thousands of clones listed, 24% are singletons. Between the trimmed V and J ends, which lost 0 bases and 2 bases, there was a span of 9 bases. The CDR3 consists of 15 residues. The V gene's germline CDR1 is LGHNA and CDR2 YNFKEQ. The chain has TRBV4-2 and TRBJ2-3; either TRBD1 or TRBD2 may fit D (5 bases each). This clonotype was sampled from a male donor with papillary thyroid cancer or a benign thyroid nodule (not recorded which). Some clones in this sample may be carry-over from other donors' samples. The sequenced sample was blood. The CDR3 region is CASSQDGTHTDTQYF. CDR3 in DNA: TGTGCCAGCAGCCAAGACGGGACGCACACAGATACGCAGTATTTT.